The 3 T cell receptor beta chains below were found in one sample sequenced in a study of cytomegalovirus exposure and HLA in healthy donors. Both 60 Vbeta primers and 13 Jbeta primers went into the PCR. Generated by immunoSEQ multiplex PCR, the TCRdb table keeps only in-frame clones and is missing some. The sample lists about 99,000 clones, 65% to 85% occurring once. The sequenced sample consisted of PBMCs. Source of these receptors: a man between 40 and 49 years old in good health and CMV-seronegative.

V is TRBV5-1 and J is TRBJ2-2; 7 nucleotides align to TRBD2. This CDR3 has 15 amino acids. J gave up 0 bases and V 3 bases, and 2 bases lay outside the gene matches. Germline V lookup: CDR1 SGHRS, CDR2 YFSETQ. In DNA, the CDR3 is TGCGCCAGCAGCTACGGGACTACGAACACCGGGGAGCTGTTTTTT. This codes for CASSYGTTNTGELFF.

The chain recombines TRBV11-2 with TRBJ2-5; D is unresolved. The end of the DNA is better explained by TRBJ2-7, so the J call may be wrong. Germline V gene data show CDR1 as SGHAT and CDR2 as FQNNGV. The CDR3 contains 14 residues. CDR3 loop: CASSLDAGRYEQYF. For the CDR3, the DNA is TGTGCCAGCAGCTTAGACGCAGGTCGCTACGAGCAGTACTTC.

The chain employs TRBV5-1 and TRBJ2-1; 10 bases match TRBD2. CDR3 length: 15 amino acids. Germline CDR1 SGHRS, CDR2 YFSETQ. J was trimmed by 6 bases and V by 0 bases; bases with no gene match: 3. The CDR3 bases are TGCGCCAGCAGCTTGGAGAGCGGGAGGGGCAATGAGCAGTTCTTC. Translating gives CASSLESGRGNEQFF. The whole variable domain, remainder taken from reference TRBV5-1 and TRBJ2-1, is KAGVTQTPRYLIKTRGQQVTLSCSPISGHRSVSWYQQTPGQGLQFLFEYFSETQRNKGNFPGRFSGRQFSNSRSEMNVSTLELGDSALYLCASSLESGRGNEQFFGPGTRLTVL.